A selection of T cell receptor beta chains follows, all from one sample in a study of cytomegalovirus exposure and HLA in healthy donors. Using immunoSEQ multiplex PCR, the repertoire was profiled, and TCRdb retains in-frame clones only, with some absent. The table has around 210,000 clones, about 77% seen once; the top ten hold about 0.47%. The sample was PBMCs. The origin of the receptors is a boy younger than 18 in good health and CMV-seronegative. Both conserved end residues are part of each CDR3. Each record gives: D gene, V gene, J gene, clone size, CDR3 protein, CDR3 DNA. The D gene is left open where the match is weak. Size values are once, few and many counts, or a class for expanded clones, and some rows have none.

d_call: -; v_call: TRBV2; j_call: TRBJ2-7; clone_size: -; cdr3_aa: CASRTDSYEQYF; cdr3_nt: TGTGCCAGCAGAACTGACAGCTACGAGCAGTACTTC
d_call: TRBD1; v_call: TRBV4-1; j_call: TRBJ2-1; clone_size: -; cdr3_aa: CASGPRLDRAGNEQFF; cdr3_nt: TGCGCCAGCGGGCCACGACTTGACAGGGCGGGCAATGAGCAGTTCTTC
d_call: TRBD1; v_call: TRBV6-5; j_call: TRBJ1-2; clone_size: once; cdr3_aa: CASSYPGTGYGYTF; cdr3_nt: TGTGCCAGCAGTTACCCCGGGACAGGCTATGGCTACACCTTC
d_call: -; v_call: TRBV5-4; j_call: TRBJ2-5; clone_size: -; cdr3_aa: CASSLEGGPTQYF; cdr3_nt: TGTGCCAGCAGCTTGGAAGGGGGTCCAACCCAGTACTTC
d_call: TRBD2; v_call: TRBV6-5; j_call: TRBJ2-3; clone_size: few; cdr3_aa: CASSYDSGGHQDTQYF; cdr3_nt: TGTGCCAGCAGTTACGATTCGGGAGGGCATCAAGATACGCAGTATTTT
d_call: TRBD1; v_call: TRBV6-1; j_call: TRBJ1-1; clone_size: -; cdr3_aa: CASSEIQGMNTEAFF; cdr3_nt: TGTGCCAGCAGTGAAATACAGGGGATGAACACTGAAGCTTTCTTT
d_call: -; v_call: TRBV2; j_call: TRBJ2-1; clone_size: -; cdr3_aa: CASSDTGVYNEQFF; cdr3_nt: TGTGCCAGCAGTGATACCGGGGTCTACAATGAGCAGTTCTTC
d_call: TRBD1; v_call: TRBV6-1; j_call: TRBJ1-1; clone_size: -; cdr3_aa: CASIIRGRGGAFF; cdr3_nt: TGTGCCAGCATCATTAGGGGGCGAGGAGGAGCTTTCTTT
d_call: TRBD1; v_call: TRBV9; j_call: TRBJ2-2; clone_size: few; cdr3_aa: CASSVGGRTGTGELFF; cdr3_nt: TGTGCCAGCAGCGTAGGAGGCAGGACAGGCACCGGGGAGCTGTTTTTT
d_call: -; v_call: TRBV11-2; j_call: TRBJ2-3; clone_size: few; cdr3_aa: CASRGVADFTDTQYF; cdr3_nt: TGTGCCAGCAGGGGGGTAGCGGATTTCACAGATACGCAGTATTTT
d_call: -; v_call: TRBV6-1; j_call: TRBJ2-7; clone_size: -; cdr3_aa: CASAALGKSYEQYF; cdr3_nt: TGTGCCAGCGCGGCCCTAGGAAAGTCCTACGAGCAGTACTTC
d_call: TRBD1; v_call: TRBV5-1; j_call: TRBJ1-1; clone_size: once; cdr3_aa: CASSWGGRGPTEAFF; cdr3_nt: TGCGCCAGCAGCTGGGGGGGCAGGGGGCCGACTGAAGCTTTCTTT
d_call: -; v_call: TRBV19; j_call: TRBJ1-3; clone_size: -; cdr3_aa: CASSFQVTDYSGNTIYF; cdr3_nt: TGTGCCAGTAGTTTCCAAGTGACAGATTACTCTGGAAACACCATATATTTT
d_call: -; v_call: TRBV30; j_call: TRBJ2-4; clone_size: -; cdr3_aa: CAWSDKNIQYF; cdr3_nt: TGTGCCTGGTCAGATAAGAACATTCAGTACTTC
d_call: -; v_call: TRBV5-1; j_call: TRBJ1-1; clone_size: -; cdr3_aa: CASSLVGRYGAEAFF; cdr3_nt: TGCGCCAGCAGCTTGGTCGGCAGGTATGGCGCTGAAGCTTTCTTT
d_call: -; v_call: TRBV7-9; j_call: TRBJ1-2; clone_size: -; cdr3_aa: CASTSDTDYGYTF; cdr3_nt: TGTGCCAGCACCTCGGACACGGACTATGGCTACACCTTC
d_call: -; v_call: TRBV5-1; j_call: TRBJ2-5; clone_size: -; cdr3_aa: CASSRPSESYQETQYF; cdr3_nt: TGCGCCAGCAGCCGTCCTAGCGAATCGTACCAAGAGACCCAGTACTTC
d_call: TRBD1; v_call: TRBV4-1; j_call: TRBJ1-5; clone_size: once; cdr3_aa: CASSQDGDRSNQPQHF; cdr3_nt: TGCGCCAGCAGCCAAGATGGGGACAGGAGCAATCAGCCCCAGCATTTT
d_call: TRBD1; v_call: TRBV7-3; j_call: TRBJ1-1; clone_size: -; cdr3_aa: CASSSRGRTEAFF; cdr3_nt: TGTGCCAGCAGCTCGAGGGGGCGGACTGAAGCTTTCTTT
d_call: TRBD1; v_call: TRBV7-9; j_call: TRBJ1-6; clone_size: -; cdr3_aa: CASSFDGQGEPNSPLHF; cdr3_nt: TGTGCCAGCAGCTTCGATGGGCAGGGGGAGCCAAATTCACCCCTCCACTTT
d_call: TRBD1; v_call: TRBV7-9; j_call: TRBJ1-4; clone_size: -; cdr3_aa: CASSLQGAAEKLFF; cdr3_nt: TGTGCCAGCAGCTTACAGGGGGCCGCTGAAAAACTGTTTTTT
d_call: TRBD2; v_call: TRBV7-9; j_call: TRBJ2-1; clone_size: -; cdr3_aa: CASSPGLAEAWEQFF; cdr3_nt: TGTGCCAGCAGCCCCGGACTAGCGGAAGCATGGGAGCAGTTCTTC
d_call: -; v_call: TRBV10-1; j_call: TRBJ2-1; clone_size: -; cdr3_aa: CASSLQGGGFDNEQFF; cdr3_nt: TGCGCCAGCTCCTTACAGGGCGGTGGCTTCGACAATGAGCAGTTCTTC
d_call: -; v_call: TRBV2; j_call: TRBJ2-3; clone_size: -; cdr3_aa: CASSWGTTDTQYF; cdr3_nt: TGTGCCAGCAGTTGGGGGACTACAGATACGCAGTATTTT
d_call: TRBD1; v_call: TRBV6-1; j_call: TRBJ1-3; clone_size: -; cdr3_aa: CASSDPGQGTGNTIYF; cdr3_nt: TGTGCCAGCAGTGACCCAGGACAGGGGACTGGAAACACCATATATTTT
d_call: -; v_call: TRBV11-2; j_call: TRBJ2-7; clone_size: -; cdr3_aa: CASSSTGIEYEQYF; cdr3_nt: TGTGCCAGCAGTTCCACAGGAATAGAGTACGAGCAGTACTTC
d_call: TRBD1; v_call: TRBV7-9; j_call: TRBJ1-3; clone_size: once; cdr3_aa: CASSFFGQGVNTIYF; cdr3_nt: TGTGCCAGCAGCTTTTTCGGACAGGGAGTCAACACCATATATTTT
d_call: -; v_call: TRBV5-4; j_call: TRBJ2-5; clone_size: -; cdr3_aa: CASSLDRGGETQYF; cdr3_nt: TGTGCCAGCAGCTTGGACAGGGGGGGCGAGACCCAGTACTTC
d_call: TRBD2; v_call: TRBV19; j_call: TRBJ2-5; clone_size: -; cdr3_aa: CASSIRGSGGAWETQYF; cdr3_nt: TGTGCCAGTAGTATTAGGGGTAGCGGGGGGGCGTGGGAGACCCAGTACTTC
d_call: -; v_call: TRBV1; j_call: TRBJ1-4; clone_size: few; cdr3_aa: CTSSQPTRTGEKLFF; cdr3_nt: TGCACCAGCAGCCAACCTACCAGGACAGGGGAAAAACTGTTTTTT
d_call: TRBD1; v_call: TRBV29-1; j_call: TRBJ1-1; clone_size: -; cdr3_aa: CSVRQGRNTEAFF; cdr3_nt: TGCAGCGTTCGACAGGGGAGGAACACTGAAGCTTTCTTT
d_call: TRBD1; v_call: TRBV2; j_call: TRBJ1-4; clone_size: -; cdr3_aa: CASRDGTVNEKLFF; cdr3_nt: TGTGCCAGCAGGGACGGGACAGTAAATGAAAAACTGTTTTTT
d_call: TRBD1; v_call: TRBV19; j_call: TRBJ1-1; clone_size: -; cdr3_aa: CASRGQGWNTEAFF; cdr3_nt: TGTGCCAGTAGAGGACAGGGGTGGAACACTGAAGCTTTCTTT
d_call: -; v_call: TRBV11-3; j_call: TRBJ1-2; clone_size: -; cdr3_aa: CASSFGQFMVYGYTF; cdr3_nt: TGTGCCAGCAGCTTCGGACAGTTTATGGTGTATGGCTACACCTTC
d_call: -; v_call: TRBV6-6; j_call: TRBJ2-1; clone_size: -; cdr3_aa: CASSFLPGQFF; cdr3_nt: TGTGCCAGCAGTTTCCTACCCGGGCAGTTCTTC
d_call: -; v_call: TRBV6-5; j_call: TRBJ2-5; clone_size: few; cdr3_aa: CASSYLGPQETQYF; cdr3_nt: TGTGCCAGCAGTTATCTGGGGCCCCAAGAGACCCAGTACTTC
d_call: TRBD2; v_call: TRBV5-1; j_call: TRBJ2-7; clone_size: -; cdr3_aa: CASSHSGRTNEQYF; cdr3_nt: TGCGCCAGCAGCCATAGCGGGAGGACCAACGAGCAGTACTTC
d_call: TRBD1; v_call: TRBV6-6; j_call: TRBJ1-2; clone_size: -; cdr3_aa: CASRDGTGEGYTF; cdr3_nt: TGTGCCAGCAGGGACGGGACAGGGGAGGGCTACACCTTC
d_call: -; v_call: TRBV14; j_call: TRBJ1-4; clone_size: -; cdr3_aa: CASSRRGRGEKLFF; cdr3_nt: TGTGCCAGCAGCCGGCGAGGTAGGGGTGAAAAACTGTTTTTT
d_call: -; v_call: TRBV11-3; j_call: TRBJ2-1; clone_size: once; cdr3_aa: CASSFRKSSYNEQFF; cdr3_nt: TGTGCCAGCAGCTTCCGTAAGAGCTCCTACAATGAGCAGTTCTTC
d_call: TRBD2; v_call: TRBV5-4; j_call: TRBJ2-3; clone_size: -; cdr3_aa: CATSLGGGSFTDTQYF; cdr3_nt: TGTGCCACCAGTCTCGGCGGGGGGTCCTTCACAGATACGCAGTATTTT
d_call: -; v_call: TRBV25-1; j_call: TRBJ2-3; clone_size: -; cdr3_aa: CASSEYFREKASADTQYF; cdr3_nt: TGTGCCAGCAGTGAATATTTCAGGGAAAAGGCGAGCGCAGATACGCAGTATTTT
d_call: -; v_call: TRBV7-9; j_call: TRBJ2-6; clone_size: -; cdr3_aa: CASSNRAGANVLTF; cdr3_nt: TGTGCCAGCAGCAACAGGGCTGGGGCCAACGTCCTGACTTTC
d_call: TRBD1; v_call: TRBV9; j_call: TRBJ1-1; clone_size: -; cdr3_aa: CASSAQTKAQGTDNTEAFF; cdr3_nt: TGTGCCAGCAGCGCCCAAACAAAGGCACAGGGGACGGATAACACTGAAGCTTTCTTT
d_call: TRBD1; v_call: TRBV19; j_call: TRBJ2-7; clone_size: -; cdr3_aa: CASSRQGTESYEQYF; cdr3_nt: TGTGCCAGTAGTCGACAGGGGACAGAATCCTACGAGCAGTACTTC
d_call: TRBD1; v_call: TRBV5-1; j_call: TRBJ2-2; clone_size: -; cdr3_aa: CASRWTGNTGELFF; cdr3_nt: TGCGCCAGCAGATGGACAGGGAACACCGGGGAGCTGTTTTTT
d_call: TRBD2; v_call: TRBV11-3; j_call: TRBJ2-5; clone_size: -; cdr3_aa: CASSPSTGTSGRTETQYF; cdr3_nt: TGTGCCAGCAGCCCGTCCACCGGGACTAGCGGGAGGACAGAGACCCAGTACTTC
d_call: -; v_call: TRBV11-2; j_call: TRBJ2-1; clone_size: -; cdr3_aa: CASSSRVASSYNEQFF; cdr3_nt: TGTGCCAGCAGCTCCCGGGTCGCCAGCTCCTACAATGAGCAGTTCTTC
d_call: -; v_call: TRBV4-1; j_call: TRBJ1-2; clone_size: once; cdr3_aa: CASSQPRTSGSYGYTF; cdr3_nt: TGCGCCAGCAGCCAACCCAGGACATCGGGTAGCTATGGCTACACCTTC
d_call: TRBD1; v_call: TRBV29-1; j_call: TRBJ1-1; clone_size: -; cdr3_aa: CSVQGQPNTEAFF; cdr3_nt: TGCAGCGTTCAGGGACAGCCTAACACTGAAGCTTTCTTT
d_call: TRBD1; v_call: TRBV6-5; j_call: TRBJ1-1; clone_size: -; cdr3_aa: CASSTGGYTEAFF; cdr3_nt: TGTGCCAGCAGCACAGGGGGGTACACTGAAGCTTTCTTT
d_call: -; v_call: TRBV4-1; j_call: TRBJ2-7; clone_size: -; cdr3_aa: CASSPRDLSYEQYF; cdr3_nt: TGCGCCAGCAGCCCCCGGGACTTATCCTACGAGCAGTACTTC